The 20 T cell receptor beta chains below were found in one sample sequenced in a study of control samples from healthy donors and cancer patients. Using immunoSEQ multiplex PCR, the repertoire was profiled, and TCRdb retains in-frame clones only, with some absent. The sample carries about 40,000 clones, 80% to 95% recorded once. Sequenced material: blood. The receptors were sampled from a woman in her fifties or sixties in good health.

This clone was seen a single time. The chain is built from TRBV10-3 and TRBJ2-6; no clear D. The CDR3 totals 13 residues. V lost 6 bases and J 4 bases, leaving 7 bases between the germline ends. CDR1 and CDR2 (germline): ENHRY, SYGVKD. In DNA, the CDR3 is TGTGCCATCAGAAAACAGGGGGCCAACGTCCTGACTTTC. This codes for CAIRKQGANVLTF.

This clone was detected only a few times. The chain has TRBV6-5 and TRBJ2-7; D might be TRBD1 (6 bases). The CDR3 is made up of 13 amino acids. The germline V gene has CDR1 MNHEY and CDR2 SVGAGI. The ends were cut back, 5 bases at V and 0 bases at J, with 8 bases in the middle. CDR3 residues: CASSHRDSYEQYF. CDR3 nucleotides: TGTGCCAGCAGTCACAGGGACTCCTACGAGCAGTACTTC.

CDR3 in DNA: TGCGCCAGCAGCTTGGCCGGCGGTGAAGCTTTCTTT. Amino acids: CASSLAGGEAFF. This chain joins TRBV5-1 and TRBJ1-1; D is ambiguous. Germline CDR1 reads SGHRS; CDR2 reads YFSETQ. CDR3 length: 12 amino acids. V lost 0 bases, J lost 7 bases, and 7 bases lay in between.

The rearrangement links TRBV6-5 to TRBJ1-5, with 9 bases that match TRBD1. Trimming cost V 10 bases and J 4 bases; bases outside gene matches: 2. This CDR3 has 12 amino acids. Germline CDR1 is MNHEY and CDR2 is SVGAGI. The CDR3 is CANGQGNQPQHF. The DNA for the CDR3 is TGTGCCAATGGACAGGGGAATCAGCCCCAGCATTTT.

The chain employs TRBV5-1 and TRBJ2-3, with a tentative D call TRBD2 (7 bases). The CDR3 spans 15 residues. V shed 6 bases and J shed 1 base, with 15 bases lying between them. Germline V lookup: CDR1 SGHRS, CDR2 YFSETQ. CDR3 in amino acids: CASTLGRGRTDTQYF. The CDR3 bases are TGCGCCAGCACACTCGGGCGGGGGCGCACAGATACGCAGTATTTT.

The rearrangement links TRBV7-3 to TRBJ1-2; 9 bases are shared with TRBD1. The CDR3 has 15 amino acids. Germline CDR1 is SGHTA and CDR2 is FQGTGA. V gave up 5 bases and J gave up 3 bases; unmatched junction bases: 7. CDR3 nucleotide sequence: TGTGCCAGCAGCGTACAGGGGGCTCTTGACTATGGCTACACCTTC. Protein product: CASSVQGALDYGYTF. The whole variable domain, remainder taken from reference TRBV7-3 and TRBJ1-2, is GAGVSQTPSNKVTEKGKYVELRCDPISGHTALYWYRQSLGQGPEFLIYFQGTGAADDSGLPNDRFFAVRPEGSVSTLKIQRTERGDSAVYLCASSVQGALDYGYTFGSGTRLTVV.

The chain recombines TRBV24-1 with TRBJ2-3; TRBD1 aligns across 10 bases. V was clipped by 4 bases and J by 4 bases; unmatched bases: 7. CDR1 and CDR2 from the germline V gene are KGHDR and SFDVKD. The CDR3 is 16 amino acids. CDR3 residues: CATSDPGQGGADTQYF. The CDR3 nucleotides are TGTGCCACCAGTGACCCCGGACAGGGGGGAGCAGATACGCAGTATTTT.

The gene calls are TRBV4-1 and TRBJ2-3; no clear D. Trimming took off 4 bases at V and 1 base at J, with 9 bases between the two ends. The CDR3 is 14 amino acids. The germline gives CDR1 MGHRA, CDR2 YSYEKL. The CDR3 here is CASSPDPRTDTQYF. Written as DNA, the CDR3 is TGCGCCAGCAGCCCCGACCCTCGCACAGATACGCAGTATTTT.

CDR3 loop: CAGGGPSHNEQFF. The DNA of the CDR3 is TGTGCCGGGGGGGGGCCTTCCCACAATGAGCAGTTCTTC. This chain links TRBV28 with TRBJ2-1; weak D call: TRBD2 (7 bases). The germline V and J ends were trimmed by 11 bases and 5 bases, with 16 bases remaining between them. The germline gives CDR1 MDHEN, CDR2 SYDVKM. This CDR3 is 13 amino acids long.

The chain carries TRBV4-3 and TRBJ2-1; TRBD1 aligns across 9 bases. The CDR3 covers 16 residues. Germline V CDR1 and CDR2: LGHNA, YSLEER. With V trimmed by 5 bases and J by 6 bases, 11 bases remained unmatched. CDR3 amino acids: CASSAWTGVFLNEQFF. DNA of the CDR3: TGCGCCAGCAGCGCCTGGACAGGGGTGTTTCTCAATGAGCAGTTCTTC.

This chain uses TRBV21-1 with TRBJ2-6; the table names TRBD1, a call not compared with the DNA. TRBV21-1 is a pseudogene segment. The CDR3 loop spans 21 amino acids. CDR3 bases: TGTGCCAGCAGCAAGAAGGACAGCCACCAAGTGCCGAACTCTGGGGCCAACGTCCTGACTTTC. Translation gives CASSKKDSHQVPNSGANVLTF.

The CDR3 DNA reads TGTGCCAGCAGCCCAAACGGGGCCGGTGGCTACACCTTC. Protein: CASSPNGAGGYTF. This chain connects TRBV7-3 to TRBJ1-2; tentatively, D is TRBD1 (5 bases). CDR1 is SGHTA and CDR2 is FQGTGA in the germline V gene. The CDR3 length is 13 residues. The ends were cut back, 5 bases at V and 7 bases at J, with 14 bases in the middle. Using reference TRBV7-3 and TRBJ1-2 for the parts outside the CDR3, the full variable domain is GAGVSQTPSNKVTEKGKYVELRCDPISGHTALYWYRQSLGQGPEFLIYFQGTGAADDSGLPNDRFFAVRPEGSVSTLKIQRTERGDSAVYLCASSPNGAGGYTFGSGTRLTVV.

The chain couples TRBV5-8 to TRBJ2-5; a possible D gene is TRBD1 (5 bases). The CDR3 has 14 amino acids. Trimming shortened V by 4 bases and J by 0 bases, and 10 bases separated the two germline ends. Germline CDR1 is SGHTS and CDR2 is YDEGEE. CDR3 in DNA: TGTGCCAGCAGCACTGGGGCTCACCAAGAGACCCAGTACTTC. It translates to CASSTGAHQETQYF. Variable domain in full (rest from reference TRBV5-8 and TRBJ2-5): EAGVTQSPTHLIKTRGQQATLRCSPISGHTSVYWYQQALGLGLQFLLWYDEGEERNRGNFPPRFSGRQFPNYSSELNVNALELEDSALYLCASSTGAHQETQYFGPGTRLLVL.

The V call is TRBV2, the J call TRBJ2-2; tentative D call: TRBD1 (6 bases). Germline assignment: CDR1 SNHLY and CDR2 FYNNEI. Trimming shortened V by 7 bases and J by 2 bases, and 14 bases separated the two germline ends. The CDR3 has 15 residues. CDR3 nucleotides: TGTGCCAGCAAAGCCGGGACAACTAACACCGGGGAGCTGTTTTTT. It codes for CASKAGTTNTGELFF.

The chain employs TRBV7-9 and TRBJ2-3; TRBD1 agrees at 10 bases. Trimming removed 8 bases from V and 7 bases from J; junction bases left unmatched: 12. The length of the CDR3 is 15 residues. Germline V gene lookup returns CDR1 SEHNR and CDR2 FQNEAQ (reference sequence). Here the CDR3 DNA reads TGTGCCAGCTCAAGTAGCCGGGACAGGGGTCATACGCAGTATTTT. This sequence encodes CASSSSRDRGHTQYF.

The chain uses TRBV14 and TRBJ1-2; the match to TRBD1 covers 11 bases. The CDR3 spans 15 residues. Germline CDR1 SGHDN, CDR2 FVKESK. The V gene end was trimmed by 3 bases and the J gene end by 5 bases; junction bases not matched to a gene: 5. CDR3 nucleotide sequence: TGTGCCAGCAGCCACGTGGGACAGGGGGTTTATGGCTACACCTTC. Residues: CASSHVGQGVYGYTF.

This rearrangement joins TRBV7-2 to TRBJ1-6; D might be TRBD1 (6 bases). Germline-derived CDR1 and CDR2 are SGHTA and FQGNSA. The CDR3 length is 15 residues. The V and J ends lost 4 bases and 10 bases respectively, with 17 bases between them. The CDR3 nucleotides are TGTGCCAGCAGCTCCTGGTCCCAGGGGATATCACCCCTCCACTTT. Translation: CASSSWSQGISPLHF. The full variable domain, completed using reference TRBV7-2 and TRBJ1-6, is GAGVSQSPSNKVTEKGKDVELRCDPISGHTALYWYRQSLGQGLEFLIYFQGNSAPDKSGLPSDRFSAERTGGSVSTLTIQRTQQEDSAVYLCASSSWSQGISPLHFGNGTRLTVT.

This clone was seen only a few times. CDR3 protein: CASSVATGSHEAFF. CDR3 sequence (DNA): TGTGCCAGCAGCGTAGCAACAGGGTCCCATGAAGCTTTCTTT. The chain combines TRBV9 with TRBJ1-1; a weak D match, TRBD1 (6 bases). Deletions cut 0 bases from V and 7 bases from J, with 13 bases between. Germline V gives CDR1 SGDLS, CDR2 YYNGEE. CDR3 size: 14 residues.

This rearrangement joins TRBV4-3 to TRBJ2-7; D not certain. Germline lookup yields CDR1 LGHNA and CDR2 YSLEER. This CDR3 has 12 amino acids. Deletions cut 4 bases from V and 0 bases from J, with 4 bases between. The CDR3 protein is CASSPHSYEQYF. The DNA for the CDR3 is TGCGCCAGCAGCCCCCACTCCTACGAGCAGTACTTC.

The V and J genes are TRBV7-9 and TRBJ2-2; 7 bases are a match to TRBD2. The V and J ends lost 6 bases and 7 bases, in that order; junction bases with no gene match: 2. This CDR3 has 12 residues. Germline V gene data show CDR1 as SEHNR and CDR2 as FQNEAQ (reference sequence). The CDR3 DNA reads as TGTGCCAGCAGATCGGGGGGCGGGGAGCTGTTTTTT. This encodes CASRSGGGELFF.